A single sample is the source of the 18 T cell receptor beta chains below, sequenced in a study of OX40 agonist ivuxolimab in advanced cancers. The repertoire was sequenced with immunoSEQ multiplex PCR; TCRdb's copy has only in-frame clones and lacks some. This table has approximately 32,000 clones, roughly 84% appearing once. The source was CD4+ or CD8+ T cells sorted from blood, collected in a trial of the OX40 agonist ivuxolimab. The receptor set was obtained from an adult with an advanced solid tumor such as melanoma, head and neck, liver or kidney cancer.

This chain joins TRBV9 and TRBJ1-1; D remains ambiguous. V lost 3 bases and J 4 bases, leaving 10 bases between the germline ends. The CDR3 spans 13 residues. Germline CDR1 is SGDLS and CDR2 is YYNGEE. CDR3 amino acids: CASSEVSVTEAFF. Written as DNA, the CDR3 is TGTGCCAGCAGCGAAGTCTCAGTCACTGAAGCTTTCTTT.

CDR3 sequence (DNA): TGTGCCAGCAGCTTAGGGGCTAGCGGGGGGATCCACAATGAGCAGTTCTTC. It encodes CASSLGASGGIHNEQFF. The chain is built from TRBV7-9 and TRBJ2-1; TRBD2 aligns across 11 bases. Germline V gene sequence: CDR1 SEHNR, CDR2 FQNEAQ (reference sequence). The CDR3 is 17 amino acids. Trimming took 1 base from V and 5 from J; bases not matched to a gene: 7.

This rearrangement joins TRBV7-9 to TRBJ2-7, with TRBD2 matching over 10 bases. CDR3 length: 14 amino acids. The ends lost 3 bases at V and 2 bases at J; junction bases unmatched: 1. Germline V gene lookup returns CDR1 SEHNR and CDR2 FQNEAQ (reference sequence). The CDR3, as DNA: TGTGCCAGCAGCTTTGGGACTAGCGCCTACGAGCAGTACTTC. As protein: CASSFGTSAYEQYF. Combining the CDR3 with reference TRBV7-9 and TRBJ2-7 gives the whole variable domain DTGVSQNPRHKITKRGQNVTFRCDPISEHNRLYWYRQTLGQGPEFLTYFQNEAQLEKSRLLSDRFSAERPKGSFSTLEIQRTEQGDSAMYLCASSFGTSAYEQYFGPGTRLTVT.

The chain combines TRBV13 with TRBJ2-5; D unclear. Trimming removed 5 bases from V and 3 bases from J, with 10 bases in between. In germline, CDR1 is PRHDT, CDR2 FYEKMQ (reference sequence). CDR3 length: 13 residues. CDR3 nucleotides: TGTGCCAGCAGCGCCAGATCCGAAGAGACCCAGTACTTC. It is translated as CASSARSEETQYF.

CDR3 amino acids: CASSVGGGNQPQHF. The CDR3 DNA is TGTGCCAGCAGCGTAGGGGGGGGCAATCAGCCCCAGCATTTT. The gene calls are TRBV9 and TRBJ1-5, with D tentatively TRBD1 (5 bases). This CDR3 spans 14 amino acids. Trimming shortened V by 0 bases and J by 2 bases, and 6 bases separated the two germline ends. Germline CDR1 and CDR2: SGDLS and YYNGEE. Supplemented by reference TRBV9 and TRBJ1-5, the full variable domain reads DSGVTQTPKHLITATGQRVTLRCSPRSGDLSVYWYQQSLDQGLQFLIQYYNGEERAKGNILERFSAQQFPDLHSELNLSSLELGDSALYFCASSVGGGNQPQHFGDGTRLSIL.

This chain joins TRBV11-2 and TRBJ2-7; maybe TRBD1 (5 bases). Trimming cost V 0 bases and J 3 bases, with 15 bases left between them. The CDR3 covers 16 residues. Looked up from germline, CDR1 is SGHAT and CDR2 is FQNNGV. The CDR3 sequence: CASSLEDSLGFYEQYF. CDR3 nucleotide sequence: TGTGCCAGCAGCTTAGAAGACAGCTTAGGGTTCTACGAGCAGTACTTC.

The V gene is TRBV30, the J gene TRBJ2-7; no clear D gene. There are 11 residues in the CDR3. Germline-derived CDR1 and CDR2 are GTSNPN and SVGIG (reference sequence). Trimming removed 2 bases from V and 6 bases from J, with 8 bases in between. The CDR3: CAWSPSAEQYF. CDR3 sequence (DNA): TGTGCCTGGAGTCCCTCGGCCGAGCAGTACTTC.

There are a few counts of this clone. The chain is built from TRBV30 and TRBJ2-3, with TRBD2 identical over 10 bases. The CDR3 totals 16 residues. With 2 bases clipped from V and 5 bases from J, the junction kept 10 bases outside the gene matches. CDR1 and CDR2 (germline): GTSNPN, SVGIG (reference sequence). As DNA, the CDR3 is TGTGCCTGGAGTTACCAGGAGCGGGGGGGCCTAGATACGCAGTATTTT. Its protein product is CAWSYQERGGLDTQYF.

The V gene is TRBV19, the J gene TRBJ1-5; 7 bases fit TRBD1. Losses at the gene ends were 4 bases for V and 2 bases for J; bases not matched to a gene: 8. CDR1 is LNHDA and CDR2 is SQIVND in the germline V gene (reference sequence). The CDR3 is made up of 16 amino acids. The CDR3 sequence: CASSTVHRGRNQPQHF. In DNA form, the CDR3 reads TGTGCCAGTAGTACGGTCCACAGGGGCCGCAATCAGCCCCAGCATTTT.

The J gene is TRBJ2-1, the V gene TRBV5-4; no clear D gene. CDR3 length equals 13 residues. The germline V and J ends were trimmed by 5 bases and 7 bases, with 13 bases remaining between them. Looked up from germline, CDR1 is SGHNT and CDR2 is YYREEE (reference sequence). The CDR3 region has the DNA TGTGCCAGCAGTTACTCCGGGCCGAATGAGCAGTTCTTC. It is translated as CASSYSGPNEQFF.

The sample holds many counts of this clone. This rearrangement joins TRBV11-2 to TRBJ1-5; D is possibly TRBD1 (5 bases). Germline-derived CDR1 and CDR2 are SGHAT and FQNNGV. The V and J ends lost 5 bases and 7 bases respectively, with 15 bases between them. This CDR3 is 14 amino acids long. The CDR3 DNA sequence: TGTGCCAGCAGCCACGGGGGGAACCGACAGCCCCAGCATTTT. Translated, it gives CASSHGGNRQPQHF.

This clone was recorded only once. The chain links TRBV4-1 to TRBJ1-1, with 8 bases that match TRBD1. The CDR3 runs 18 residues. Germline assignment: CDR1 MGHRA and CDR2 YSYEKL. V trimming: 4 bases; J trimming: 0 bases; junction bases outside the gene matches: 13. As DNA, the CDR3 is TGCGCCAGCAGCCCAGAAGGACAGGGTGGCCTAATGAACACTGAAGCTTTCTTT. Residues: CASSPEGQGGLMNTEAFF.

V is TRBV11-2 and J is TRBJ2-1; perhaps TRBD2 as D (5 bases). The V gene lost 5 bases and the J gene lost 2 bases, with 19 bases spanning the gap. Germline-derived CDR1 and CDR2 are SGHAT and FQNNGV. This CDR3 region has 17 residues. DNA for the CDR3: TGTGCCAGCAGCCCCCCGGGTTTCGGGATAACCTACAATGAGCAGTTCTTC. Translating it yields CASSPPGFGITYNEQFF.

A word on this clone: The junction shows a germline mismatch at one end, possibly a read error. The gene calls are TRBV27 and TRBJ1-1; TRBD1 is a possible D gene (6 bases). The CDR3 runs to 12 residues. Germline V gene lookup returns CDR1 MNHEY and CDR2 SMNVEV (reference sequence). The CDR3: CASSTGNAEAFF. In DNA, the CDR3 is TGTGCCAGCAGTACAGGGAACGCTGAAGCTTTCTTT.

The V and J genes are TRBV2 and TRBJ2-3; D perhaps matches TRBD1 (6 bases). The V gene lost 7 bases and the J gene lost 4 bases, with 21 bases spanning the gap. Germline loops: CDR1 SNHLY, CDR2 FYNNEI. The length of the CDR3 is 16 residues. The CDR3 nucleotides are TGTGCCAGCATGGACAGAACCCACCTTTGGGCAGATACGCAGTATTTT. Amino acids: CASMDRTHLWADTQYF. The variable domain in full, completed from reference TRBV2 and TRBJ2-3, reads EPEVTQTPSHQVTQMGQEVILRCVPISNHLYFYWYRQILGQKVEFLVSFYNNEISEKSEIFDDQFSVERPDGSNFTLKIRSTKLEDSAMYFCASMDRTHLWADTQYFGPGTRLTVL.

The chain carries TRBV4-1 and TRBJ2-7; the match to TRBD1 covers 8 bases. J lost 0 bases, V lost 1 base, and 8 bases had no gene match. The CDR3 totals 17 residues. Germline-derived CDR1 and CDR2 are MGHRA and YSYEKL. For the CDR3, the DNA is TGCGCCAGCAGCCAAGGCGGACAGGGCCGGGGCTCCTACGAGCAGTACTTC. Translated, it gives CASSQGGQGRGSYEQYF.

The chain uses TRBV7-9 and TRBJ2-1; 15 bases map to TRBD2. This CDR3 region has 15 residues. V trimming: 3 bases; J trimming: 10 bases; junction bases outside the gene matches: 4. The germline CDR1 and CDR2 sequences are SEHNR and FQNEAQ (reference sequence). CDR3 residues: CASSFGLAGGEEQFF. The CDR3 DNA sequence: TGTGCCAGCAGCTTCGGACTAGCGGGGGGGGAAGAGCAGTTCTTC. Supplemented by reference TRBV7-9 and TRBJ2-1, the full variable domain reads DTGVSQNPRHKITKRGQNVTFRCDPISEHNRLYWYRQTLGQGPEFLTYFQNEAQLEKSRLLSDRFSAERPKGSFSTLEIQRTEQGDSAMYLCASSFGLAGGEEQFFGPGTRLTVL.

The chain's CDR3 is CASSSTDRRSYEQYF. Here the CDR3 DNA reads TGTGCCAGCAGCTCGACGGACAGGCGTTCCTACGAGCAGTACTTC. The chain combines TRBV7-8 with TRBJ2-7, with TRBD1 matching over 7 bases. The germline CDR1 and CDR2 sequences are SGHVS and FQNEAQ. Unmatched junction bases numbered 7, after V lost 4 bases and J lost 1 base. CDR3 length: 15 residues.